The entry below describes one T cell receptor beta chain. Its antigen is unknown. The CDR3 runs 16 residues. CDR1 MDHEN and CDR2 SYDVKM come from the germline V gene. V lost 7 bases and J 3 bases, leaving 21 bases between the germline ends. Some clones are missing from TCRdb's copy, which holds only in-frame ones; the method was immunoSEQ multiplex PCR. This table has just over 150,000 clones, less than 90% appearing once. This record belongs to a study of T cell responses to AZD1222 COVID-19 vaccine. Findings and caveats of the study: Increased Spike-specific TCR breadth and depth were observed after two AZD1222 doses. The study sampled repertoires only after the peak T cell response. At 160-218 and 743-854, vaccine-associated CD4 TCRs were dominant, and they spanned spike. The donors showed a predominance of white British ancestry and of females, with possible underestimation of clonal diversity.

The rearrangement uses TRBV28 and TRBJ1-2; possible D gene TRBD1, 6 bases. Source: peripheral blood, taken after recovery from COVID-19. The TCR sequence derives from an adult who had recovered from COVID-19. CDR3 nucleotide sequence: TGTGCCAGCACCCCGTACGGGGGGCGACTTGACTATGGCTACACCTTC. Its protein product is CASTPYGGRLDYGYTF.